This T cell receptor (beta chain) was recorded in a study of tumor and adjacent non-tumor tissue in lung cancer (dated by TCRdb to the late 2010s). For the study in its entirety: The cohort included around eleven adenocarcinoma, 2 squamous cell carcinoma and 1 small cell lung cancer patients. The roughly 15 enrolled patients, of whom some 10 were men and 5 were women, were aged roughly 30 to 76 years and were diagnosed with TNM stage I to III disease. A total of around 130,000,000 productive TCRbeta reads were generated by sequencing, corresponding to an average of around 3.8 million reads per sample. The study compared bulk TCRbeta repertoires between lung tumor tissue and matched distant non-tumor lung tissue from some 14 lung cancer patients. TCRbeta CDR3 sequencing was performed on thirty paired specimens, with one tumor sample and one normal lung sample collected per patient.

Findings and caveats that apply to the study as a whole: Only approximately 14 patients were in the cohort, and the authors stated that larger samples and more detailed clinical data are needed. The methods do not name the sequencing platform or mention unique molecular identifiers. Because peripheral blood was not sequenced, blood TCRbeta repertoires in the lung cancer patients of the study were not examined. Tumor tissue showed significantly greater TCR diversity (inverse Simpson) than normal lung tissue (about 410 vs 180, P = 0.0075, Mann-Whitney U test). Significantly higher TCR diversity was found in younger patients, and higher tumor TCR diversity was associated with shorter overall and disease-free survival. The top 100 clones made up a significantly larger cumulative share of the repertoire in normal lung than in tumor tissue.

Libraries were constructed by multiplex PCR. Reads for this sample came from an Illumina HiSeq 2500. Following protocols modified from ARM-PCR, the researchers constructed TCRbeta libraries through three rounds of nested PCR with primers (Table S4). Before sequencing, PCR products of 200-500 bp were excised from the gel and purified with the QIAquick gel extraction kit. Concerning the study's data processing: Reads were cleaned with Trimmomatic, merged with FLASH into complete CDR3 sequences, and assigned to V(D)J germline segments with MiTCR. Clonal diversity was computed as the inverse Simpson's index with VDJtools. A read counted as productive if the sequence was in-frame and lacked a premature stop codon. TCRdb itself trimmed the public reads at Q25 with fastp, ran MiXCR and retained productive beta chains. Merged by CDR3 protein, the rows form single entries marked with the most common genes and DNA. The V and J calls follow TCRdb's processing rather than the paper's. Within this sample are approximately 79,000 distinct CDR3 sequences, with approximately 77% of them counted one time only. Approximately 9% of the sample is taken by the ten largest.

The CDR3 sequence holds 14 residues, the cysteine and phenylalanine included. The retained sequence is limited to the CDR3, 42 bases, with the frame set at the first base. Per the germline V gene (reference sequence), SGHKS is the CDR1 and YYEKEE is the CDR2. With respect to this clonotype: Which antigen it targets is not known. An end of the junction does not agree with germline; a read error may underlie this.

RNA was isolated from bulk unsorted tissue, and RNA quality was assessed with a NanoDrop ND-1000 and an Agilent 2100. Donors were newly diagnosed lung cancer patients admitted for thoracic surgery in China between August and November 2014, without prior chemotherapy. Anyone who had undergone radiotherapy or chemotherapy before, or who had another cancer at the same time, was left out of the study. Surgical tissue pieces of roughly 1-2.2 cm3 were preserved in RNAlater solution and were kept at -80 degrees C until use. The sample was lung tumor tissue. Here the chain combines TRBV5-5 and TRBJ2-7; a confident D gene designation cannot be given. This TCR was recovered from a woman aged 40 to 50 with non-small cell lung cancer. The CDR3 loop reads CVSSSNYSAYEQYF. In nucleotide form, the sequence is TGTGTCAGCAGCTCTAACTACAGTGCGTACGAGCAGTACTTC.